What follows are 5 T cell receptor beta chains derived from one specimen sequenced in a study of T-cell memory formation after mild COVID-19. TCRdb analysed the 5' RACE reads with MiXCR anew, one entry per CDR3 protein. The table shows around 200,000 distinct CDR3 sequences, with 20% to 25% occurring only once. The specimen was PBMCs or a T cell subset sorted from them (not recorded which). These receptors originate from an adult woman who had mild COVID-19 (a few samples of this study predate the infection). Cell type and time point are not known.

J is TRBJ1-1 and V is TRBV19; no definite D call. The V end was cut by 4 bases, the J end by 7 bases, with 10 bases between. Germline loops: CDR1 LNHDA, CDR2 SQIVND (reference sequence). This CDR3 region has 12 residues. The CDR3 is CASSTFIGEAFF. The CDR3 DNA sequence: TGTGCCAGTAGTACCTTCATTGGTGAAGCTTTCTTT.

V usage is TRBV24-1 and J usage is TRBJ2-2; 9 bases are a match to TRBD1. J gave up 7 bases and V 4 bases, and 6 bases lay outside the gene matches. The length of the CDR3 is 15 residues. The germline V gene has CDR1 KGHDR and CDR2 SFDVKD. In DNA form, the CDR3 reads TGTGCCACCAGTGACCGGGACAGGGATGGCGGGGAGCTGTTTTTT. It yields the protein CATSDRDRDGGELFF.

A few counts support this clonotype. This rearrangement joins TRBV6-5 to TRBJ2-1, with D perhaps matching TRBD1 (7 bases). This CDR3 is 16 amino acids long. CDR1 and CDR2 from the germline V gene are MNHEY and SVGAGI. Trimming shortened V by 0 bases and J by 2 bases, and 11 bases separated the two germline ends. The CDR3 reads CASSYSEGAAYNEQFF. The CDR3 nucleotides are TGTGCCAGCAGTTACTCGGAGGGGGCGGCCTACAATGAGCAGTTCTTC.

This clonotype came up a few times. The chain links TRBV24-1 to TRBJ2-2; a possible D gene is TRBD1 (5 bases). The V gene lost 8 bases and the J gene lost 6 bases, with 15 bases spanning the gap. The CDR3 is 14 amino acids. Germline CDR1 KGHDR, CDR2 SFDVKD. For the CDR3, the DNA is TGTGCCACCAACTCAGGGCCCACGCCCGGGGAGCTGTTTTTT. Its translation: CATNSGPTPGELFF.

This clonotype was counted only a few times. The chain employs TRBV4-2 and TRBJ2-7, with TRBD2 matching over 7 bases. This CDR3 contains 16 residues. Germline CDR1 LGHNA, CDR2 YNFKEQ. The junction had 11 bases not matched to a gene; V was cut back by 3 bases and J by 3 bases. The CDR3 spells CASSQETSAAYYEQYF. DNA for the CDR3: TGTGCCAGCAGCCAGGAAACTAGCGCGGCTTACTACGAGCAGTACTTC.